The clone carrying this TCR beta chain was detected many times. Antigen specificity is unknown. These data are taken from a study of CD8 T cells in ankylosing spondylitis. Whole-study findings and limits: Characteristic of ankylosing spondylitis blood, it appeared, was a TCR beta motif comprising about eight highly homologous variants.

Quantitative 5'-RACE with molecular barcodes was used to make the TCR beta libraries. From the 5' RACE reads, TCRdb called clonotypes with MiXCR, one entry per CDR3 protein. The sample gives more than 250,000 distinct CDR3 sequences, 6.5% to 10% of which show up once; more than 14% is in the top ten. The CDR3 loop spans 14 amino acids. V was pared by 10 bases and J by 3 bases, with 18 bases between. Germline V gene data show CDR1 as SNHLY and CDR2 as FYNNEI. The chain joins TRBV2 to TRBJ1-1; D not certain. The receptor was derived from a male donor with ankylosing spondylitis. Input material: blood, either unsorted or a sorted T cell fraction (not recorded which). In DNA form, the CDR3 reads TGTGCCACCCACCGTTTGGAGACGGACACTGAAGCTTTCTTT. Translation: CATHRLETDTEAFF. The variable domain in full, with the rest retrieved from reference TRBV2 and TRBJ1-1, is EPEVTQTPSHQVTQMGQEVILRCVPISNHLYFYWYRQILGQKVEFLVSFYNNEISEKSEIFDDQFSVERPDGSNFTLKIRSTKLEDSAMYFCATHRLETDTEAFFGQGTRLTVV.